This T cell receptor beta chain was retrieved from a study of blood T cell repertoires in COVID-19. Measured with immunoSEQ multiplex PCR; TCRdb has only the in-frame clones, and not every one. Found here are about 170,000 clones, around 93% of them singletons; the top ten hold 4.8%. This sequence originates from a man aged 30-40 years with COVID-19, enrolled during active disease. The source material was peripheral blood.

The CDR3 reads CASSIGGGMNTEAFF. DNA of the CDR3: TGTGCCAGCAGCATTGGCGGGGGAATGAACACTGAAGCTTTCTTT. V gene TRBV6-2 or TRBV6-3 combines with J gene TRBJ1-1, with a possible D match to TRBD1 (5 bases). Germline assignment: CDR1 MNHEY and CDR2 SVGEGT. Trimming stripped 6 bases from V and 0 bases from J, with 14 bases between. This CDR3 comprises 15 residues.